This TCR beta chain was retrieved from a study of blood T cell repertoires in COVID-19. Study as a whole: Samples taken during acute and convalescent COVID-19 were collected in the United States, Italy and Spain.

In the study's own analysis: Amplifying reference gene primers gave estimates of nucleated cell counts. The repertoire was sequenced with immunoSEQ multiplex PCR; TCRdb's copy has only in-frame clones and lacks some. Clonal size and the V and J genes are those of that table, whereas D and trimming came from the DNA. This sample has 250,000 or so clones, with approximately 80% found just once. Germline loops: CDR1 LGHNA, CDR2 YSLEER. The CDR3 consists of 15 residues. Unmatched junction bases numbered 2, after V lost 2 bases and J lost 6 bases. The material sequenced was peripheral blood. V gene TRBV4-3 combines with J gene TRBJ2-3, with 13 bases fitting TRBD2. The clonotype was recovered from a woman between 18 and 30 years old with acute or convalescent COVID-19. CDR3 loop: CASSQRTSGSDTQYF. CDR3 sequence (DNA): TGCGCCAGCAGCCAACGGACTAGCGGGAGTGATACGCAGTATTTT.